This TCR beta chain was identified during a study of blood T cell repertoires in COVID-19. Study at large: Specimens from acute and convalescent COVID-19 originated in the United States, Italy and Spain.

The CDR3 is made up of 15 amino acids. Germline CDR1 and CDR2: LNHDA and SQIVND (reference sequence). V was trimmed by 5 bases and J by 0 bases, leaving 8 bases between them. TCRdb keeps only in-frame clones here, not all; method: immunoSEQ multiplex PCR. The repertoire holds roughly 150,000 clones, with 80% to 90% as singletons. Sequenced material: peripheral blood. The gene calls are TRBV19 and TRBJ2-6; D perhaps matches TRBD2 (5 bases). The TCR originated in a woman older than 75 with acute or convalescent COVID-19. The CDR3: CASSDYPSGANVLTF. CDR3 sequence (DNA): TGTGCCAGTAGTGACTACCCCTCTGGGGCCAACGTCCTGACTTTC.